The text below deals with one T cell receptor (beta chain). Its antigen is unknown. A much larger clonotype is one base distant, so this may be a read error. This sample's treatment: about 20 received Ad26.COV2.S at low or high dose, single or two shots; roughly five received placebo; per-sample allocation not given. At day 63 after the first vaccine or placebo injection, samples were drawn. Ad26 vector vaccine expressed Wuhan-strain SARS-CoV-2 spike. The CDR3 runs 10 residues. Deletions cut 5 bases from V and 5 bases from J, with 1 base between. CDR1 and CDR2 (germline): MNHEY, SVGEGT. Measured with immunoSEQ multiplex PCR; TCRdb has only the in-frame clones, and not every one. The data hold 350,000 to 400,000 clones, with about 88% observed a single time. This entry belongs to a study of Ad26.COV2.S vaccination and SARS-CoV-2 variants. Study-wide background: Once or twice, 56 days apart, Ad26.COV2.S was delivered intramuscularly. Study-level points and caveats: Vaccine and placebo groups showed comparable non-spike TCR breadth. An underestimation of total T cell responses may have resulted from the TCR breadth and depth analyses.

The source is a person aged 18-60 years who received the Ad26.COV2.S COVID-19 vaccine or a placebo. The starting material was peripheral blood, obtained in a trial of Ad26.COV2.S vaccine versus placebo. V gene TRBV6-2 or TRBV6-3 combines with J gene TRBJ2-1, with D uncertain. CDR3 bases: TGTGCCAGCAGTGACAATGAGCAGTTCTTC. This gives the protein CASSDNEQFF.